These T cell receptor beta chains were read from a single sample in a study of blood T cell repertoires in COVID-19. Profiled with immunoSEQ multiplex PCR; TCRdb holds only in-frame clones, not every one. Among fewer than 70,000 clones listed, around 87% were seen once. The sample comprised peripheral blood. The receptors shown here come from a man in his fifties or sixties with acute or convalescent COVID-19. Each CDR3 is given with its conserved first and last residue. Fields, in order: J gene, D gene, clone size, V gene, CDR3 DNA, CDR3 protein. D genes are given only for firm matches. Some rows have no size entry. The others give once, few or many, or a class for an expanded clone.

j_gene: TRBJ1-6
d_gene: NA
abundance: NA
v_gene: TRBV6-5
CDR3nt: TGTGCCAGCAGTTCCAGGGCCAACCCGGTTAATTCACCCCTCCACTTT
CDR3aa: CASSSRANPVNSPLHF

j_gene: TRBJ1-5
d_gene: TRBD1
abundance: NA
v_gene: TRBV18
CDR3nt: TGTGCCAGCTCACCACCCAGGGACAGGGGGCATCAGCCCCAGCATTTT
CDR3aa: CASSPPRDRGHQPQHF

j_gene: TRBJ1-1
d_gene: TRBD1
abundance: NA
v_gene: TRBV27
CDR3nt: TGTGCCAGCATCATGACAGGGAGGAGCACTGAAGCTTTCTTT
CDR3aa: CASIMTGRSTEAFF

j_gene: TRBJ1-3
d_gene: TRBD1
abundance: NA
v_gene: TRBV10-3
CDR3nt: TGTGCCATCAGTACCCGGGACAGGGATTCAAACTCTGGAAACACCATATATTTT
CDR3aa: CAISTRDRDSNSGNTIYF

j_gene: TRBJ1-3
d_gene: NA
abundance: NA
v_gene: TRBV6-5
CDR3nt: TGTGCCAGCAGTTACGGGACACATAACTCTGGAAACACCATATATTTT
CDR3aa: CASSYGTHNSGNTIYF

j_gene: TRBJ1-5
d_gene: TRBD1
abundance: NA
v_gene: TRBV5-6
CDR3nt: TGTGCCAGCAGCTTGGGGACAGGGGGTATTCAGCCCCAGCATTTT
CDR3aa: CASSLGTGGIQPQHF

j_gene: TRBJ1-2
d_gene: TRBD1
abundance: NA
v_gene: TRBV24-1
CDR3nt: TGTGCCACCAGTGATCCTGGACAGGGCGACTATGGCTACACCTTC
CDR3aa: CATSDPGQGDYGYTF

j_gene: TRBJ2-7
d_gene: NA
abundance: NA
v_gene: TRBV28
CDR3nt: TGTGCCAGCAGGGACTATACCTACGAGCAGTACTTC
CDR3aa: CASRDYTYEQYF

j_gene: TRBJ1-1
d_gene: NA
abundance: NA
v_gene: TRBV28
CDR3nt: TGTGCCAGCAGTTTGCAGGCCGTCGGTGAAGCTTTCTTT
CDR3aa: CASSLQAVGEAFF

j_gene: TRBJ2-3
d_gene: TRBD1
abundance: NA
v_gene: TRBV5-1
CDR3nt: TGCGCCAGCACGGACAGGGGGCATATAGATACGCAGTATTTT
CDR3aa: CASTDRGHIDTQYF

j_gene: TRBJ1-2
d_gene: NA
abundance: NA
v_gene: TRBV6-6
CDR3nt: TGTGCCAGCATCCCTTCGGGGGGCTATGGCTACACCTTC
CDR3aa: CASIPSGGYGYTF

j_gene: TRBJ2-1
d_gene: TRBD2
abundance: NA
v_gene: TRBV7-3
CDR3nt: TGTGCCAGCAGCCGTGCTAGCGGGAGGGGAAGCTCCTACAATGAGCAGTTCTTC
CDR3aa: CASSRASGRGSSYNEQFF

j_gene: TRBJ1-5
d_gene: NA
abundance: NA
v_gene: TRBV19
CDR3nt: TGTGCCAGTAATTACAGGCAGGGGCAGCCCCAGCATTTT
CDR3aa: CASNYRQGQPQHF

j_gene: TRBJ2-2
d_gene: NA
abundance: NA
v_gene: TRBV7-6
CDR3nt: TGTGCCAGCAGCTTTCTCGCGGGTAACACCGGGGAGCTGTTTTTT
CDR3aa: CASSFLAGNTGELFF

j_gene: TRBJ2-1
d_gene: NA
abundance: NA
v_gene: TRBV19
CDR3nt: TGTGCCAGTAGTATCAGTCGGGAGCACAATGAGCAGTTCTTC
CDR3aa: CASSISREHNEQFF

j_gene: TRBJ1-6
d_gene: TRBD1
abundance: NA
v_gene: TRBV19
CDR3nt: TGTGCCAGTAGTATTCCGGGACAGGGATCACCCCTCCACTTT
CDR3aa: CASSIPGQGSPLHF

j_gene: TRBJ1-4
d_gene: TRBD1
abundance: NA
v_gene: TRBV7-9
CDR3nt: TGTGCCAGCAGCTTAGCAGGGGGCCGGGAAAAACTGTTTTTT
CDR3aa: CASSLAGGREKLFF

j_gene: TRBJ1-1
d_gene: TRBD1
abundance: NA
v_gene: TRBV4-1
CDR3nt: TGCGCCAGCAGGGGCAGGGGGCGCAACACTGAAGCTTTCTTT
CDR3aa: CASRGRGRNTEAFF

j_gene: TRBJ2-1
d_gene: TRBD1
abundance: NA
v_gene: TRBV19
CDR3nt: TGTGCCAGTAGTTCCGAAGCCGGGACAGGCCCCTACAATGAGCAGTTCTTC
CDR3aa: CASSSEAGTGPYNEQFF

j_gene: TRBJ1-2
d_gene: NA
abundance: few
v_gene: TRBV6-1
CDR3nt: TGTGCCAGCAGTGAACGGTGGCAGGGTCCTAACTATGGCTACACCTTC
CDR3aa: CASSERWQGPNYGYTF

j_gene: TRBJ1-1
d_gene: NA
abundance: NA
v_gene: TRBV6-5
CDR3nt: TGTGCCAGCAGTTACTACAGGGTAGACACTGAAGCTTTCTTT
CDR3aa: CASSYYRVDTEAFF

j_gene: TRBJ2-7
d_gene: TRBD1
abundance: NA
v_gene: TRBV7-9
CDR3nt: TGTGCCAGCAGCTCCGGGACAGGGGTGGCCTACGAGCAGTACTTC
CDR3aa: CASSSGTGVAYEQYF

j_gene: TRBJ1-1
d_gene: NA
abundance: few
v_gene: TRBV20-1
CDR3nt: TGCAGTGCTAGTTCGAGTTATGCTGAAGCTTTCTTT
CDR3aa: CSASSSYAEAFF

j_gene: TRBJ2-5
d_gene: TRBD2
abundance: NA
v_gene: TRBV27
CDR3nt: TGTGCCAGCAGTTCCCCGAGTAGCGGGTCCCAAGAGACCCAGTACTTC
CDR3aa: CASSSPSSGSQETQYF

j_gene: TRBJ2-1
d_gene: NA
abundance: NA
v_gene: TRBV6-6
CDR3nt: TGTGCCAGCCGAGATAGCGCGGGCTCCTACAATGAGCAGTTCTTC
CDR3aa: CASRDSAGSYNEQFF

j_gene: TRBJ1-1
d_gene: NA
abundance: few
v_gene: TRBV14
CDR3nt: TGTGCCAGCGGGGGGATCCACACTGAAGCTTTCTTT
CDR3aa: CASGGIHTEAFF

j_gene: TRBJ2-3
d_gene: TRBD1
abundance: once
v_gene: TRBV10-2
CDR3nt: TGCGCCAGCAGTGAAGGGGACAGCCGAACAGATACGCAGTATTTT
CDR3aa: CASSEGDSRTDTQYF

j_gene: TRBJ2-3
d_gene: TRBD2
abundance: NA
v_gene: TRBV18
CDR3nt: TGTGCCAGCTCCCCTAGTTCTAGCGGGGAACATACGCAGTATTTT
CDR3aa: CASSPSSSGEHTQYF

j_gene: TRBJ1-6
d_gene: NA
abundance: once
v_gene: TRBV30
CDR3nt: TGTGCCTGGAGTGTACTGGACTATGGTTCACCCCTCCACTTT
CDR3aa: CAWSVLDYGSPLHF

j_gene: TRBJ1-5
d_gene: NA
abundance: NA
v_gene: TRBV2
CDR3nt: TGTGCCAGCAGTCTTCGGGACACATCTAGGGAGCCCCAGCATTTT
CDR3aa: CASSLRDTSREPQHF

j_gene: TRBJ1-2
d_gene: NA
abundance: NA
v_gene: TRBV28
CDR3nt: TGTGCCAGCGTTCCAGGCGGGCGTAATGGCTACACCTTC
CDR3aa: CASVPGGRNGYTF

j_gene: TRBJ2-1
d_gene: TRBD1
abundance: NA
v_gene: TRBV18
CDR3nt: TGTGCCAGCTCACCACCGGGACAGACGCAGGACAATGAGCAGTTCTTC
CDR3aa: CASSPPGQTQDNEQFF

j_gene: TRBJ2-3
d_gene: TRBD2
abundance: NA
v_gene: TRBV7-2
CDR3nt: TGTGCCAGCGGGTCTGGCGCGGGAGCGTTAGCAGATACGCAGTATTTT
CDR3aa: CASGSGAGALADTQYF

j_gene: TRBJ2-1
d_gene: NA
abundance: NA
v_gene: TRBV20-1
CDR3nt: TGCAGTGCTAGTCGAAGCTATCGGGGCTCCTACAATGAGCAGTTCTTC
CDR3aa: CSASRSYRGSYNEQFF

j_gene: TRBJ1-2
d_gene: TRBD1
abundance: NA
v_gene: TRBV24-1
CDR3nt: TGTGCCACCAGTGCCCCATCGAGCGGGACAGGGTCAGATGGCTACACCTTC
CDR3aa: CATSAPSSGTGSDGYTF

j_gene: TRBJ2-1
d_gene: NA
abundance: NA
v_gene: TRBV5-4
CDR3nt: TGTGCCAGCAGCTGGCTATCGGGGTCGCTCAGGGGTGAGCAGTTCTTC
CDR3aa: CASSWLSGSLRGEQFF

j_gene: TRBJ2-1
d_gene: NA
abundance: NA
v_gene: TRBV14
CDR3nt: TGTGCCAGCAGCCCCTGGACTATTGTCACCTACAATGAGCAGTTCTTC
CDR3aa: CASSPWTIVTYNEQFF

j_gene: TRBJ2-7
d_gene: NA
abundance: NA
v_gene: TRBV18
CDR3nt: TGTGCCAGCTCACAGGCGCGGGTCCCCCAAGCGCCCGTAAGAGAGCAGTACTTC
CDR3aa: CASSQARVPQAPVREQYF

j_gene: TRBJ2-1
d_gene: TRBD2
abundance: NA
v_gene: TRBV3-1/TRBV3-2
CDR3nt: TGTGCCAGCACCCCAGGACGGCGGGAGGCCTTCAATGAGCAGTTCTTC
CDR3aa: CASTPGRREAFNEQFF

j_gene: TRBJ2-1
d_gene: TRBD2
abundance: NA
v_gene: TRBV7-9
CDR3nt: TGTGCCAGCAGCTTACGGCGGGAGCCCAATGAGCAGTTCTTC
CDR3aa: CASSLRREPNEQFF